The 18 T cell receptor beta chains below were found in one sample sequenced in a study of long-term antiretroviral therapy in people with HIV. The assay used was immunoSEQ (version v3.0), run at survey level. Sequenced by immunoSEQ multiplex PCR; TCRdb stores in-frame clones only, minus some. Found here are 30,000 to 35,000 clones, 94% of them singletons; the top ten hold about 3.5%. The sample here was unsorted PBMCs, taken approximately 5 years after starting antiretroviral therapy. Every receptor here comes from a woman aged 50 to 60 with HIV.

This rearrangement joins TRBV7-9 to TRBJ2-3; 11 bases match TRBD1. This CDR3 has 15 residues. V shed 5 bases, J shed 4 bases, and the junction held 5 bases outside the gene matches. CDR1 and CDR2 from the germline V gene are SEHNR and FQNEAQ (reference sequence). CDR3 protein: CASSNGQGASDTQYF. Written as DNA, the CDR3 is TGTGCCAGCAGCAACGGACAGGGGGCTTCAGATACGCAGTATTTT.

This chain links TRBV27 with TRBJ1-6; no firm D call. V was cut by 5 bases and J by 10 bases, with 12 bases left in between. Germline V CDR1 and CDR2: MNHEY, SMNVEV (reference sequence). The length of the CDR3 is 13 residues. The chain's CDR3 is CASSGSAVSPLHF. CDR3 DNA: TGTGCCAGCAGTGGATCGGCGGTATCACCCCTCCACTTT.

The rearrangement links TRBV5-1 to TRBJ1-1; D gene uncertain. Germline CDR1 is SGHRS and CDR2 is YFSETQ. The CDR3 is 14 residues long. Between the trimmed V and J ends, which lost 1 base and 0 bases, there was a span of 7 bases. The CDR3 sequence: CASSLSLLNTEAFF. The CDR3 DNA reads TGCGCCAGCAGCTTGAGTCTGCTGAACACTGAAGCTTTCTTT.

Only one count was recorded for this clone. The chain combines TRBV2 with TRBJ1-1; a possible D gene is TRBD1 (6 bases). This CDR3 region has 13 residues. Trimming pared 8 bases from V and 1 base from J, leaving 11 bases between. Germline CDR1 reads SNHLY; CDR2 reads FYNNEI. CDR3 protein: CASGPQGNTEAFF. CDR3 coding DNA: TGTGCCAGCGGCCCACAGGGGAACACTGAAGCTTTCTTT.

The genes are TRBV10-3 and TRBJ2-7; TRBD2 aligns across 10 bases. CDR1 is ENHRY and CDR2 is SYGVKD in the germline V gene. The ends lost 3 bases at V and 0 bases at J; junction bases unmatched: 8. The CDR3 is 17 residues long. This chain's CDR3 is CAISDTSGGAVSYEQYF. The CDR3 DNA sequence: TGTGCCATCAGTGATACGAGCGGGGGGGCCGTCTCCTACGAGCAGTACTTC.

The chain recombines TRBV6-1 with TRBJ1-1; the D is unclear. Germline V gene sequence: CDR1 MNHNS, CDR2 SASEGT. The V and J ends lost 6 bases and 3 bases respectively, with 11 bases between them. This CDR3 region has 13 residues. CDR3 bases: TGTGCCAGCAGCGCCTTTCCTGACACTGAAGCTTTCTTT. This gives the protein CASSAFPDTEAFF.

V and J are TRBV6-5 and TRBJ1-2, with TRBD1 as a possible D gene (6 bases). The V and J ends lost 5 bases and 4 bases respectively, with 17 bases between them. The CDR3 totals 15 residues. CDR1 and CDR2 (germline): MNHEY, SVGAGI. CDR3 amino acids: CASSPRTVTFYGYTF. The CDR3 region has the DNA TGTGCCAGCAGTCCGCGGACAGTGACCTTCTATGGCTACACCTTC.

This chain joins TRBV6-5 and TRBJ1-1; D unresolved. CDR1 is MNHEY and CDR2 is SVGAGI in the germline V gene. The CDR3 contains 11 residues. The CDR3 DNA follows: TGTGTTTGCGTGAAGAACACTGAAGCTTTCTTT. Translating it yields CVCVKNTEAFF.

The chain recombines TRBV2 with TRBJ2-6; either TRBD1 or TRBD2 may fit D (5 bases each). The CDR3 spans 15 residues. Germline CDR1 is SNHLY and CDR2 is FYNNEI. The V and J ends lost 11 bases and 0 bases respectively, with 14 bases between them. The CDR3 loop reads CASGTARSGANVLTF. In DNA, the CDR3 is TGTGCCTCCGGGACGGCCCGCTCTGGGGCCAACGTCCTGACTTTC. Filled out from reference TRBV2 and TRBJ2-6, the complete variable domain reads EPEVTQTPSHQVTQMGQEVILRCVPISNHLYFYWYRQILGQKVEFLVSFYNNEISEKSEIFDDQFSVERPDGSNFTLKIRSTKLEDSAMYFCASGTARSGANVLTFGAGSRLTVL.

This rearrangement joins TRBV7-2 to TRBJ2-1; no firm D call. The CDR3 spans 13 residues. The germline V gene encodes CDR1 SGHTA and CDR2 FQGNSA. V lost 4 bases to trimming and J lost 6 bases, with 10 bases between them. Here the CDR3 DNA reads TGTGCCAGCAGCTCCTTACAAACCAATGAGCAGTTCTTC. Its translation is CASSSLQTNEQFF.

The CDR3 DNA is TGTGCCTGGAGTGAGTCGGAATTATCGGATCAGCCCCAGCATTTT. Its translation: CAWSESELSDQPQHF. The rearrangement uses TRBV30 and TRBJ1-5; D unresolved. The CDR3 length is 15 residues. V dropped 1 base and J dropped 5 bases, with 15 bases sitting between them. The V gene's germline CDR1 is GTSNPN and CDR2 SVGIG (reference sequence).

The chain is built from TRBV27 and TRBJ1-2; D remains ambiguous. From germline, CDR1 is MNHEY and CDR2 SMNVEV (reference sequence). The CDR3 consists of 13 residues. With 6 bases removed from V and 3 bases from J, the gap between germline ends came to 11 bases. The CDR3 coding sequence is TGTGCCAGCAGGCCTACGGAGGACTATGGCTACACCTTC. This codes for CASRPTEDYGYTF.

The chain recombines TRBV5-6 with TRBJ2-3, with D maybe TRBD1 (5 bases). Trimming removed 1 base from V and 0 bases from J, with 12 bases in between. Germline V lookup: CDR1 SGHDT, CDR2 YYEEEE. The CDR3 covers 16 residues. The CDR3 sequence is CASSLPAGPSTDTQYF. The DNA of the CDR3 is TGTGCCAGCAGCTTGCCCGCAGGGCCTAGCACAGATACGCAGTATTTT.

The chain uses TRBV29-1 and TRBJ2-5; the D gene could be TRBD1 or TRBD2 (6 bases each). Trimming removed 4 bases from V and 3 bases from J, with 9 bases in between. This CDR3 is 12 amino acids long. Germline lookup yields CDR1 SQVTM and CDR2 ANQGSEA. The CDR3 region has the DNA TGCAGCGTTGGGGGGGCAGAAGAGACCCAGTACTTC. This translates into CSVGGAEETQYF.

This clone was counted once. The CDR3 sequence is CSVDGNYGYTF. CDR3 DNA: TGCAGCGTCGACGGCAACTATGGCTACACCTTC. The chain links TRBV29-1 to TRBJ1-2; D gene unclear. The CDR3 spans 11 residues. Trimming stripped 6 bases from V and 2 bases from J, with 7 bases between. Germline CDR1 SQVTM, CDR2 ANQGSEA.

The gene calls are TRBV2 and TRBJ2-7; 8 bases are shared with TRBD1. The V gene end was trimmed by 5 bases and the J gene end by 2 bases; junction bases not matched to a gene: 8. The CDR3 contains 15 residues. Germline V CDR1 and CDR2: SNHLY, FYNNEI. The CDR3 loop reads CASSIQGQVAYEQYF. The CDR3 bases are TGTGCCAGCAGTATACAGGGACAGGTGGCCTACGAGCAGTACTTC.

The CDR3 is CASSLAGGNTGELFF. The DNA for the CDR3 is TGTGCCAGCAGCTTGGCAGGCGGTAACACCGGGGAGCTGTTTTTT. The chain uses TRBV5-8 and TRBJ2-2; D unclear. The CDR3 loop spans 15 amino acids. Germline V lookup: CDR1 SGHTS, CDR2 YDEGEE. V lost 0 bases, J lost 2 bases, and 8 bases lay in between.

The chain combines TRBV6-5 with TRBJ2-7, with a tentative D call TRBD2 (6 bases). V lost 10 bases, J lost 5 bases, and 18 bases lay in between. The CDR3 extends over 13 amino acids. The germline gives CDR1 MNHEY, CDR2 SVGAGI. CDR3 region: CAILSEGANEQYF. CDR3 nucleotide sequence: TGTGCCATCCTGTCGGAGGGCGCCAACGAGCAGTACTTC.